The source of this TCR beta chain is a study of blood T cell repertoires in COVID-19. Study-wide background: T cells, B-cell-depleted T cells, or PBMCs supplied cDNA or gDNA.

CDR1 and CDR2 from the germline V gene are LGHDT and YNNKEL (reference sequence). V gave up 4 bases and J gave up 5 bases, with 11 bases separating them. There are 13 residues in the CDR3. How the authors handled the data: Amplification of reference gene primers provided the estimated nucleated cell counts. Profiling relied on immunoSEQ multiplex PCR, and the TCRdb table lists in-frame clones only, not all of them. The D gene and trimming were derived from the DNA, and the V and J assignments and clone size from that table. The sample carries 150,000 to 170,000 clones, roughly 85% recorded once. The chain is built from TRBV3-1 (or the pseudogene TRBV3-2) and TRBJ2-5, with D perhaps TRBD2 (6 bases). The specimen sequenced was peripheral blood. This clonotype was obtained from a woman aged 55-69 years with COVID-19, enrolled during active disease. CDR3 loop: CASSPPREETQYF. CDR3 sequence (DNA): TGTGCCAGCAGCCCCCCTCGGGAGGAGACCCAGTACTTC.